Listed below are T cell receptor beta chains from one sample, sequenced in a study of T cells in pancreatic ductal adenocarcinoma. Using immunoSEQ multiplex PCR, the repertoire was profiled, and TCRdb retains in-frame clones only, with some absent. The data hold about 16,000 clones, with about 90% observed a single time. Sequenced input: PBMCs. The receptor source for this set is a human donor with pancreatic ductal adenocarcinoma. Each CDR3 is given with its conserved first and last residue. A D gene is named only where the DNA matches it firmly. Only part of the rows carry a size: once, few, many, or a class if the clone is expanded.

V gene	clone size	J gene	D gene	CDR3 DNA	CDR3 protein
TRBV7-8	.	TRBJ2-1	TRBD2	TGTGCCAGCAGCTCCAGGACTAGCGGGAGTAACAATGAGCAGTTCTTC	CASSSRTSGSNNEQFF
TRBV4-1	.	TRBJ1-1	TRBD1	TGCGCCAGCAGCCAAGAAGTTGGACAGGGGAACACTGAAGCTTTCTTT	CASSQEVGQGNTEAFF
TRBV13	.	TRBJ2-5	TRBD2	TGTGCCAGCAGTTTCCACACCGGGACTAGCGGGAGTGTGGATGAGACCCAGTACTTC	CASSFHTGTSGSVDETQYF
TRBV21-1	.	TRBJ1-5	.	TGTGCCAGCAGCAAAGACAGATTATATAGCAATCAGCCCCAGCATTTT	CASSKDRLYSNQPQHF
TRBV7-9	.	TRBJ2-1	TRBD1	TGTGCCAGCAGCCCAATGACAGGGCTGGGTTACAATGAGCAGTTCTTC	CASSPMTGLGYNEQFF
TRBV4-1	.	TRBJ2-6	.	TGCGCCAGCAGCCAATTCCTAGCGTCTCCCCTGACTTTC	CASSQFLASPLTF
TRBV15	.	TRBJ1-1	TRBD1	TGTGCCACCAGCATTGACAGGGGGGTCACTGAAGCTTTCTTT	CATSIDRGVTEAFF
TRBV5-5	.	TRBJ1-5	.	TGTGCCAGCAGCTTGACAGGAGATAGCAATCAGCCCCAGCATTTT	CASSLTGDSNQPQHF
TRBV9	.	TRBJ1-1	TRBD1	TGTGCCAGCAGCGCTGGGGGGGGACAGAGGAACACTGAAGCTTTCTTT	CASSAGGGQRNTEAFF
TRBV7-9	.	TRBJ2-7	.	TGTGCCAGCAGCTTAGAGTACTTC	CASSLEYF
TRBV2	.	TRBJ2-1	.	TGTGCCAGCAGTGAAGCGGATTACAATGAGCAGTTCTTC	CASSEADYNEQFF
TRBV2	.	TRBJ1-1	TRBD1	TGTGCCAGCACGACAGGGACAAGGTTGAACACTGAAGCTTTCTTT	CASTTGTRLNTEAFF
TRBV5-1	once	TRBJ2-7	.	TGCGCCAGCAGCTTGATAGGTCCCGACTCCTACGAGCAGTACTTC	CASSLIGPDSYEQYF
TRBV6-6	.	TRBJ1-1	.	TGTGCCAGCAGTTACGTGGTATCATCAGGCACTGAAGCTTTCTTT	CASSYVVSSGTEAFF
TRBV11-2	.	TRBJ1-6	.	TGTGCCAGCCAAGTTTCGGGTAGGAATTCACCCCTCCACTTT	CASQVSGRNSPLHF
TRBV27	.	TRBJ2-2	TRBD1	TGTGCCAGCAGTCCCTGGGACAGGGTGGGCACCGGGGAGCTGTTTTTT	CASSPWDRVGTGELFF
TRBV18	.	TRBJ2-2	TRBD2	TGTGCCAGCTCACCACCTAGCGGGAGGGCGAACACCGGGGAGCTGTTTTTT	CASSPPSGRANTGELFF
TRBV7-2	.	TRBJ1-5	TRBD1	TGTGCCAGCAGCTTAAGGGGACAGGGGGTAAATCAGCCCCAGCATTTT	CASSLRGQGVNQPQHF
TRBV4-2	.	TRBJ2-7	TRBD2	TGTGCCAGCAGCCAAGGACTAGCGGGATCCTACGAGCAGTACTTC	CASSQGLAGSYEQYF
TRBV18	.	TRBJ2-2	TRBD2	TGTGCCAGCTCACCACGTGGACTAGCGGGAGCCGCAAACACCGGGGAGCTGTTTTTT	CASSPRGLAGAANTGELFF
TRBV18	.	TRBJ1-4	.	TGTGCCAGCTCACCCATAACATCGGGTAATGAAAAACTGTTTTTT	CASSPITSGNEKLFF
TRBV19	once	TRBJ1-1	.	TGTGCCAGTAGTGAACAGGGCACTGAAGCTTTCTTT	CASSEQGTEAFF
TRBV18	.	TRBJ1-5	.	TGTGCCAGCTCCCCGGACGGCCATAGCAATCAGCCCCAGCATTTT	CASSPDGHSNQPQHF
TRBV29-1	.	TRBJ2-3	.	TGCAGCGTTGACGGAATGTGGAGCACAGATACGCAGTATTTT	CSVDGMWSTDTQYF
TRBV4-1	.	TRBJ2-5	TRBD1	TGCGCCAGCAGCCAAGTTCTCCCGGGGACAGGAGAGACCCAGTACTTC	CASSQVLPGTGETQYF
TRBV29-1	once	TRBJ2-3	TRBD1	TGCAGCGTGGACCTTGACAGGGGATTCACAGATACGCAGTATTTT	CSVDLDRGFTDTQYF
TRBV30	.	TRBJ2-1	TRBD2	TGTGCCTGGAGTGAGATAAGGACTAGCGGGAGGGGTGAGCAGTTCTTC	CAWSEIRTSGRGEQFF
TRBV7-8	.	TRBJ1-1	TRBD1	TGTGCCAGCAGCTCAGAGGACAGGTACACTGAAGCTTTCTTT	CASSSEDRYTEAFF
TRBV28	.	TRBJ2-7	.	TGTGCCAGCACCGGAACCTACGAGCAGTACTTC	CASTGTYEQYF
TRBV5-1	.	TRBJ2-2	.	TGCGCCAGCAGCTCGCCGGGCCCCGCGAACACCGGGGAGCTGTTTTTT	CASSSPGPANTGELFF
TRBV10-2	once	TRBJ1-4	TRBD1	TGCGCCAGCAGGAGTGGGGGGACAGGGAATGAAAAACTGTTTTTT	CASRSGGTGNEKLFF
TRBV10-3	.	TRBJ2-3	.	TGTGCCATCAGTGGGCAGATGGATACTAGCACAGATACGCAGTATTTT	CAISGQMDTSTDTQYF
TRBV7-3	.	TRBJ1-1	TRBD1	TGTGCCAGCAGTCCACAGGGGCGAACTATGAACACTGAAGCTTTCTTT	CASSPQGRTMNTEAFF
TRBV10-3	.	TRBJ1-5	TRBD1	TGTGCCATCAGTGAGCAGACAGGGGGCGCGAATCAGCCCCAGCATTTT	CAISEQTGGANQPQHF
TRBV4-3	once	TRBJ1-2	TRBD1	TGCGCCAGCAGCCAAGATCTCCGAATTCCAGGGGGCGCAGGCTATGGCTACACCTTC	CASSQDLRIPGGAGYGYTF
TRBV10-1	few	TRBJ2-1	.	TGCGCGGTCGGAAGCTCCTACAATGAGCAGTTCTTC	CAVGSSYNEQFF
TRBV28	.	TRBJ1-3	.	TGTGCCAGCAGTTTATTAGGGGCGCGAGGAAACACCATATATTTT	CASSLLGARGNTIYF
TRBV11-2	.	TRBJ1-1	TRBD1	TGTGCCAGCAGCAGAACCACAGGGGATACTGAAGCTTTCTTT	CASSRTTGDTEAFF
TRBV5-1	.	TRBJ2-7	.	TGCGCCAGCAGCTTGGCCCCACAAGTCAACGAGCAGTACTTC	CASSLAPQVNEQYF
TRBV9	.	TRBJ1-5	TRBD1	TGTGCCAGCAGCCTAGGGACAGGGCTCAGTCAGCCCCAGCATTTT	CASSLGTGLSQPQHF